This T cell receptor beta chain comes out of a study of shared clonotypes between healthy human individuals. Study observations and caveats: Several donors had around 5.2% of their naive CD4 clonotypes in common.

Samples underwent the assay at deep level. Original methodology: Filtering differed for immunoSEQ, which gave only junction sequences without quality scores. Some clones are missing from TCRdb's copy, which holds only in-frame ones; the method was immunoSEQ multiplex PCR. V, J and clone size are taken as reported in that table, and D and trimming were inferred from the DNA itself. The repertoire holds around 340,000 clones, with about 73% as singletons. Within Nashville, Tennessee resided all donors, each a Caucasian adult. This clone turned up a few times. Antigen: not known. This CDR3 contains 11 residues. V shed 3 bases and J shed 5 bases, with 8 bases lying between them. Germline V gives CDR1 SQVTM, CDR2 ANQGSEA.

The chain uses TRBV29-1 and TRBJ2-7; D gene ambiguous. The TCR comes from a man aged 30-40 years in good health. The specimen was memory CD4+ T cells sorted from blood. Subset specified: CD45RA-negative fraction. In DNA, the CDR3 is TGCAGCGTTGAGGAAAGGGACGAGCAGTACTTC. This gives the protein CSVEERDEQYF.